This T cell receptor (beta chain) was observed in a study of OX40 agonist ivuxolimab in advanced cancers. Study context: Every 2 weeks, patients got intravenous ivuxolimab at one of six dose levels (0.01-10 mg/kg).

The CDR3 is 15 residues long. CDR1 is SEHNR, CDR2 FQNEAQ, per germline (reference sequence). V lost 1 base to trimming and J lost 10 bases; unmatched junction nucleotides: 6. The method was immunoSEQ multiplex PCR; TCRdb's version includes in-frame clones alone and lacks a portion of them. The sample has just under 80,000 clones, roughly four fifths seen once. The chain is built from TRBV7-9 and TRBJ1-4; 10 bases line up with TRBD1. The sample in question was CD4+ or CD8+ T cells sorted from blood, obtained in a trial of the OX40 agonist ivuxolimab. The sequence was collected from an adult with an advanced solid tumor such as melanoma, head and neck, liver or kidney cancer. The CDR3 sequence is CASSLGGQGGAKLFF. CDR3 nucleotide sequence: TGTGCCAGCAGCTTAGGCGGACAGGGGGGAGCAAAACTGTTTTTT. Full variable domain (missing parts from reference TRBV7-9 and TRBJ1-4): DTGVSQNPRHKITKRGQNVTFRCDPISEHNRLYWYRQTLGQGPEFLTYFQNEAQLEKSRLLSDRFSAERPKGSFSTLEIQRTEQGDSAMYLCASSLGGQGGAKLFFGSGTQLSVL.